The 29 T cell receptor beta chains below all came from one sample that was sequenced in a study of follicular helper T cells after annual influenza vaccination. TCRdb's copy holds only in-frame clones and misses some; the assay was immunoSEQ multiplex PCR. This sample yields about 9,400 clones, of which 83% are seen a single time; around 0.36% belongs to the top ten. Stated time point: 2014-2015 season, 7 days after vaccination. Here the sequenced sample was CXCR5- memory CD4+ T cells sorted from blood, taken 7 days after influenza vaccination. The receptors were gathered from an adult who received the influenza vaccine.

This clone was counted only a few times. V usage is TRBV11-3 and J usage is TRBJ2-7; 11 nucleotides match TRBD1. V dropped 5 bases and J dropped 0; count of bases not matched to a gene: 6. CDR1 and CDR2 (germline): SGHNT, YENEEA. This CDR3 spans 16 amino acids. In DNA, the CDR3 is TGTGCCAGCAGCCTCCGAGGGACAGGGGGCTCCTACGAGCAGTACTTC. This encodes CASSLRGTGGSYEQYF.

The chain carries TRBV4-1 and TRBJ2-7; D is uncertain. The CDR3 is 18 amino acids. V lost 0 bases, J lost 2 bases, and 20 bases lay in between. Germline loops: CDR1 MGHRA, CDR2 YSYEKL. In DNA, the CDR3 is TGCGCCAGCAGCCAAGATACGTTTAGGATTCAAGGAGCCTACGAGCAGTACTTC. This gives the protein CASSQDTFRIQGAYEQYF.

The V gene is TRBV18, the J gene TRBJ1-2; TRBD1 might be the D (5 bases). Trimming took off 3 bases at V and 4 bases at J, with 15 bases between the two ends. This CDR3 contains 15 residues. The germline gives CDR1 KGHSH, CDR2 LQKENI. The CDR3 loop reads CASSPGPPASYGYTF. DNA of the CDR3: TGTGCCAGCTCACCGGGACCCCCAGCGTCCTATGGCTACACCTTC.

This chain uses TRBV4-1 with TRBJ2-1; D not certain. The germline gives CDR1 MGHRA, CDR2 YSYEKL. Between the trimmed V and J ends, which lost 0 bases and 3 bases, there was a span of 15 bases. The CDR3 sequence is 17 residues long. The CDR3 DNA is TGCGCCAGCAGCCAAGACTCGACCAATAACGGCTACAATGAGCAGTTCTTC. Translating it yields CASSQDSTNNGYNEQFF.

The gene calls are TRBV6-1 and TRBJ2-1; 10 positions agree with TRBD1. Trimming at V came to 3 bases and at J to 7 bases, leaving 3 bases not matched to a gene. The CDR3 spans 14 residues. From germline, CDR1 is MNHNS and CDR2 SASEGT. CDR3 in amino acids: CASSETGGGNEQFF. The CDR3 nucleotides are TGTGCCAGCAGTGAGACAGGGGGCGGGAATGAGCAGTTCTTC.

This clone has just a few counts. The rearrangement links TRBV7-3 to TRBJ1-1; D is possibly TRBD1 (6 bases). CDR1 and CDR2 from the germline V gene are SGHTA and FQGTGA. This CDR3 region has 14 residues. V lost 1 base, J lost 2 bases, and 8 bases lay in between. The CDR3 protein is CASSLNRDNTEAFF. CDR3 coding DNA: TGTGCCAGCAGCTTAAACAGGGATAACACTGAAGCTTTCTTT.

The CDR3 loop is CASSLGTGTGLGGQFF. The CDR3, as DNA: TGTGCCAGCAGCTTAGGAACCGGGACAGGGTTAGGGGGGCAGTTCTTC. The chain recombines TRBV11-2 with TRBJ2-1; 9 bases line up with TRBD1. Per germline, CDR1 SGHAT and CDR2 FQNNGV. Losses at the gene ends were 1 base for V and 12 bases for J; bases not matched to a gene: 13. The CDR3 is 16 residues long. Drawing the rest from reference TRBV11-2 and TRBJ2-1, the complete variable domain is EAGVAQSPRYKIIEKRQSVAFWCNPISGHATLYWYQQILGQGPKLLIQFQNNGVVDDSQLPKDRFSAERLKGVDSTLKIQPAKLEDSAVYLCASSLGTGTGLGGQFFGPGTRLTVL.

This chain connects TRBV6-1 to TRBJ2-3; possible D gene TRBD2, 5 bases. Per the germline V gene, CDR1 is MNHNS and CDR2 is SASEGT. V shed 4 bases and J shed 1 base, with 12 bases lying between them. This CDR3 has 15 residues. The CDR3 is CASSGGSAGTDTQYF. CDR3 sequence (DNA): TGTGCCAGCAGTGGAGGGTCCGCGGGCACAGATACGCAGTATTTT.

CDR3: CASSLVGTGVNEQYF. In DNA, the CDR3 is TGTGCCAGCAGCTTGGTAGGGACAGGGGTAAATGAGCAGTACTTC. The chain links TRBV7-2 to TRBJ2-7; 10 bases are shared with TRBD1. V lost 3 bases and J lost 7; bases outside the gene matches: 9. CDR3 size: 15 residues. Germline CDR1 is SGHTA and CDR2 is FQGNSA.

V gene TRBV2 combines with J gene TRBJ1-1; D is undetermined. Germline CDR1 reads SNHLY; CDR2 reads FYNNEI. CDR3 length: 12 amino acids. V lost 5 bases and J lost 0, with 4 bases in between. DNA for the CDR3: TGTGCCAGCAGTCCGATGAACACTGAAGCTTTCTTT. Encoded protein: CASSPMNTEAFF.

The chain combines TRBV7-3 with TRBJ2-2; D not certain. The CDR3 runs 14 residues. V dropped 3 bases and J dropped 4 bases, with 9 bases sitting between them. CDR1 is SGHTA and CDR2 is FQGTGA in the germline V gene. The CDR3 bases are TGTGCCAGCAGCTTGTCGGGCACCACCGGGGAGCTGTTTTTT. Amino acid sequence: CASSLSGTTGELFF.

This clone has only a few counts. This chain links TRBV19 with TRBJ1-4; tentative D call: TRBD1 (5 bases). V was pared by 6 bases and J by 8 bases, with 13 bases between. The germline gives CDR1 LNHDA, CDR2 SQIVND (reference sequence). The CDR3 has 13 amino acids. CDR3 in amino acids: CASSHRGEEKLFF. CDR3 nucleotide sequence: TGTGCCAGTAGCCATCGGGGGGAGGAAAAACTGTTTTTT.

CDR3 DNA: TGTGCCAGCAGTGAATTTGGGGCCGATAGGGAGACCCAGTACTTC. It specifies CASSEFGADRETQYF. The J gene is TRBJ2-5, the V gene TRBV6-1; weak D call: TRBD1 (5 bases). V lost 2 bases and J 5 bases, leaving 15 bases between the germline ends. Germline assignment: CDR1 MNHNS and CDR2 SASEGT. The CDR3 runs 15 residues.

The chain employs TRBV13 and TRBJ2-7; D is undetermined. The CDR3 loop spans 17 amino acids. Germline assignment: CDR1 PRHDT and CDR2 FYEKMQ (reference sequence). V was trimmed by 5 bases and J by 2 bases, leaving 22 bases between them. The CDR3 DNA is TGTGCCAGCAGCCCCCGCGCGTCTAGGGTTCGTCCCTACGAGCAGTACTTC. Translation gives CASSPRASRVRPYEQYF.

The V and J genes are TRBV9 and TRBJ1-3; 7 positions agree with TRBD1. CDR1 and CDR2 (germline): SGDLS, YYNGEE. After removal of 0 bases from V and 2 bases from J, the junction contained 5 bases not matched to a gene. CDR3 length: 16 amino acids. CDR3 amino acids: CASSVAGQKTGNTIYF. The CDR3 DNA reads as TGTGCCAGCAGCGTAGCGGGACAGAAAACTGGAAACACCATATATTTT.

The chain carries TRBV7-9 and TRBJ2-7, with D perhaps TRBD1 (6 bases). Trimming took off 4 bases at V and 1 base at J, with 14 bases between the two ends. Germline assignment: CDR1 SEHNR and CDR2 FQNEAQ (reference sequence). The CDR3 has 15 residues. The DNA for the CDR3 is TGTGCCAGCAGCTCCCAGGGGACGGCTTCCTACGAGCAGTACTTC. As protein: CASSSQGTASYEQYF. Based on the CDR3 plus reference TRBV7-9 and TRBJ2-7, the full variable domain is DTGVSQNPRHKITKRGQNVTFRCDPISEHNRLYWYRQTLGQGPEFLTYFQNEAQLEKSRLLSDRFSAERPKGSFSTLEIQRTEQGDSAMYLCASSSQGTASYEQYFGPGTRLTVT.

J is TRBJ2-7 and V is TRBV7-9; the D is unclear. This CDR3 contains 12 residues. Trimming removed 4 bases at V and 2 bases at J, with 6 bases between. Germline CDR1 reads SEHNR; CDR2 reads FQNEAQ (reference sequence). CDR3 DNA: TGTGCCAGCAGCTCGCGCACCTACGAGCAGTACTTC. It translates to CASSSRTYEQYF.

V usage is TRBV5-1 and J usage is TRBJ2-1; the match to TRBD2 covers 7 bases. The V gene's germline CDR1 is SGHRS and CDR2 YFSETQ. The V gene end was trimmed by 4 bases and the J gene end by 4 bases; junction bases not matched to a gene: 14. The CDR3 is made up of 17 amino acids. CDR3 DNA: TGCGCCAGCAGCGAGGCCGCGGGAGCGACGTCTTACAATGAGCAGTTCTTC. Protein: CASSEAAGATSYNEQFF.

The chain carries TRBV7-3 and TRBJ2-1; 12 bases match TRBD2. Trimming at V came to 5 bases and at J to 7 bases, leaving 3 bases not matched to a gene. Looked up from germline, CDR1 is SGHTA and CDR2 is FQGTGA. The length of the CDR3 is 14 residues. CDR3 region: CASSITSGGNEQFF. CDR3 DNA sequence: TGTGCCAGCAGCATTACTAGCGGGGGGAATGAGCAGTTCTTC.

The rearrangement joins TRBV7-2 to TRBJ1-6; TRBD1 might be the D (5 bases). Looked up from germline, CDR1 is SGHTA and CDR2 is FQGNSA. The length of the CDR3 is 15 residues. V lost 6 bases and J lost 4, with 13 bases in between. CDR3 coding DNA: TGTGCCAGCAGTCAGTGGGGGACTTATAATTCACCCCTCCACTTT. This gives the protein CASSQWGTYNSPLHF.

The CDR3 nucleotides are TGTGCCAGCAGCAAGGAAAGTACAGATACGCAGTATTTT. Its protein is CASSKESTDTQYF. The chain employs TRBV5-4 and TRBJ2-3; D not resolved. The V and J ends lost 4 bases and 3 bases respectively, with 9 bases between them. Germline V gene sequence: CDR1 SGHNT, CDR2 YYREEE (reference sequence). This CDR3 spans 13 amino acids.

This chain joins TRBV15 and TRBJ1-1; D is undetermined. Germline lookup yields CDR1 LNHNV and CDR2 YYDKDF (reference sequence). V was shortened by 1 base and J by 0 bases, with 6 bases between the two germline ends. This CDR3 comprises 14 residues. The CDR3 bases are TGTGCCACCAGCAGAGGGGATATGAACACTGAAGCTTTCTTT. Its protein is CATSRGDMNTEAFF.

The chain links TRBV28 to TRBJ1-2; D is unresolved. V was trimmed by 1 base and J by 6 bases, leaving 15 bases between them. From germline, CDR1 is MDHEN and CDR2 SYDVKM. The CDR3 is 15 residues long. The CDR3 loop reads CASSLSGNALDGYTF. The CDR3 DNA reads TGTGCCAGCAGTTTATCCGGGAACGCTCTCGATGGCTACACCTTC.

V usage is TRBV9 and J usage is TRBJ2-7; 7 positions agree with TRBD1. This CDR3 is built from 15 residues. J was trimmed by 5 bases and V by 2 bases; bases with no gene match: 10. The germline CDR1 and CDR2 sequences are SGDLS and YYNGEE. For the CDR3, the DNA is TGTGCCAGCAGCGTTGAAGGGACAGTGGGCCACGAGCAGTACTTC. Amino acids: CASSVEGTVGHEQYF.

This chain links TRBV7-9 with TRBJ1-2; D is possibly TRBD1 (5 bases). This CDR3 comprises 16 residues. V was cut by 4 bases and J by 2 bases, with 17 bases left in between. The germline V gene has CDR1 SEHNR and CDR2 FQNEAQ (reference sequence). The CDR3 reads CASSSNVWGPNYGYTF. The CDR3 region has the DNA TGTGCCAGCAGCTCGAATGTGTGGGGACCCAACTATGGCTACACCTTC.

The rearrangement joins TRBV14 to TRBJ1-1; 10 bases are a match to TRBD1. The CDR3 consists of 17 residues. Unmatched junction bases numbered 9, after V lost 0 bases and J lost 5 bases. Germline assignment: CDR1 SGHDN and CDR2 FVKESK. The CDR3 DNA reads as TGTGCCAGCAGCCAAGATCGTGACAGGGGGCGCTGGACTGAAGCTTTCTTT. Amino acid sequence: CASSQDRDRGRWTEAFF. Combining the CDR3 with reference TRBV14 and TRBJ1-1 gives the whole variable domain EAGVTQFPSHSVIEKGQTVTLRCDPISGHDNLYWYRRVMGKEIKFLLHFVKESKQDESGMPNNRFLAERTGGTYSTLKVQPAELEDSGVYFCASSQDRDRGRWTEAFFGQGTRLTVV.

The rearrangement uses TRBV19 and TRBJ2-7; tentatively, D is TRBD1 (6 bases). V shed 5 bases and J shed 4 bases, with 12 bases lying between them. In germline, CDR1 is LNHDA, CDR2 SQIVND (reference sequence). CDR3 size: 13 residues. CDR3 sequence (DNA): TGTGCCAGTAGTTTCGGCAGGGGATACGAGCAGTACTTC. Amino acid sequence: CASSFGRGYEQYF.

In its sample, this clone was seen once. The V and J genes are TRBV7-2 and TRBJ1-3; no clear D gene. V lost 5 bases and J lost 0, with 11 bases in between. CDR1 SGHTA and CDR2 FQGNSA come from the germline V gene. The CDR3 is 15 residues long. CDR3 sequence (DNA): TGTGCCAGCAGCCCCCAACGTGGCTCTGGAAACACCATATATTTT. It translates to CASSPQRGSGNTIYF.

The chain is built from TRBV4-2 and TRBJ2-5; 8 bases align to TRBD1. CDR3 length equals 14 residues. CDR1 and CDR2 from the germline V gene are LGHNA and YNFKEQ. With 4 bases clipped from V and 4 bases from J, the junction kept 5 bases outside the gene matches. In DNA form, the CDR3 reads TGTGCCAGCAGCCCGGACAGGGATCGAGAGACCCAGTACTTC. This encodes CASSPDRDRETQYF.